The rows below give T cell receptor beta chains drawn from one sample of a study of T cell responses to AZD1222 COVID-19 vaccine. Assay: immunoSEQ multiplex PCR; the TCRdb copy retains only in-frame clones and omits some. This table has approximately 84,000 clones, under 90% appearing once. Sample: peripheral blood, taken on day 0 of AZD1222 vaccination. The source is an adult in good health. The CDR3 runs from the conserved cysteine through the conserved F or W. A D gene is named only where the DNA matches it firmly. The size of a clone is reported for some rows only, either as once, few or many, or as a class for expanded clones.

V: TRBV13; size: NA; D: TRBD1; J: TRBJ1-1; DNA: TGTGCCAGCAGCTTAACAGGGGTTAGGAGTTCCACTGAAGCTTTCTTT; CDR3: CASSLTGVRSSTEAFF
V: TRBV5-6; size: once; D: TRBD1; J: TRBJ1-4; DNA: TGTGCCAGCAGTTCTGGACAGGGGGCTTCTGAAAAACTGTTTTTT; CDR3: CASSSGQGASEKLFF
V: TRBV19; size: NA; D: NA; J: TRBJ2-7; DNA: TGTGCCAGTAGTCCAGGGTGGGATGGCGACGAGCAGTACTTC; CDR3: CASSPGWDGDEQYF
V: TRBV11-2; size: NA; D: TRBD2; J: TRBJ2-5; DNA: TGTGCCAGCAGCATAGCCGGGACTAGCGGCCAAGAGACCCAGTACTTC; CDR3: CASSIAGTSGQETQYF
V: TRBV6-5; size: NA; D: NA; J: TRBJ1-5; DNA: TGTGCCAGCAGTTGGGCTTTAAATCAGCCCCAGCATTTT; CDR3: CASSWALNQPQHF
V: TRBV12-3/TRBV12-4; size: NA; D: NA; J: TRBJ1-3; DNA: TGTGCCAGCAGTTTTGCTGGAAACACCATATATTTT; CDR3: CASSFAGNTIYF
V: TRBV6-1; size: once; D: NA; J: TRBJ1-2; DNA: TGTGCCAGCAGTGAAGTCGTCAGGGGAAACTATGGCTACACCTTC; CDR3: CASSEVVRGNYGYTF
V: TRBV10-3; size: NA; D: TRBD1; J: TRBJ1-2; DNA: TGTGCCATCAGTGAACAGGGGAGTCTATATGGCTACACCTTC; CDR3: CAISEQGSLYGYTF
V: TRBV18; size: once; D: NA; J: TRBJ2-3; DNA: TGTGCCAGCTCACCAATGCTCGCAGATACGCAGTATTTT; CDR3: CASSPMLADTQYF
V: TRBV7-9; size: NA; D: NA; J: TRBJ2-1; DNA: TGTGCCAGCAGACCCGGGACACTTAACAATGAGCAGTTCTTC; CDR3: CASRPGTLNNEQFF
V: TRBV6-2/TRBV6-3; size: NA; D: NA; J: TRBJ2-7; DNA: TGTGCCAGCAGTGACCCGACAGGTTCCCACGAGCAGTACTTC; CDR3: CASSDPTGSHEQYF
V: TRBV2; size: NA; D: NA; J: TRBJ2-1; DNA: TGTGCCAGCAGTGACAGGACGAGCTCCTACAATGAGCAGTTCTTC; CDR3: CASSDRTSSYNEQFF
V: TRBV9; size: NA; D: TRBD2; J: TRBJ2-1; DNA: TGTGCCAGCAGCGTAGCGGGGGGTCACTACAATGAGCAGTTCTTC; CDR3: CASSVAGGHYNEQFF
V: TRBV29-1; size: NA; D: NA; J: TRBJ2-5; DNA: TGCAGCGTCGACCAGAGTACGGTCTATAGGGGCGCGAAGACCCAGTACTTC; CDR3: CSVDQSTVYRGAKTQYF
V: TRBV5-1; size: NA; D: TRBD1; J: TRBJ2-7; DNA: TGCGCCAGTTCCGACAGGGGCGGCTACGAGCAGTACTTC; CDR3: CASSDRGGYEQYF
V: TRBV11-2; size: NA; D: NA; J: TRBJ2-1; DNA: TGTGCCAGCAGCTCAGACGAGGCTGAGCAGTTCTTC; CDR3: CASSSDEAEQFF
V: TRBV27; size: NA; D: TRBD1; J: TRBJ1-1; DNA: TGTGCCAGCAGTTCCAGACAGGGGGGCGTTGGTATTGAAGCTTTCTTT; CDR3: CASSSRQGGVGIEAFF
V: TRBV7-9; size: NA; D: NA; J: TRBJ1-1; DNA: TGTGCCAGCAGCTTAATGGAGGGAGTGTTAACTAAAAGGGCTTTCTTT; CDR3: CASSLMEGVLTKRAFF
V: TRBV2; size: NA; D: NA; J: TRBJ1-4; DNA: TGTGCCAGCAGTGGAGTCACAACTAATGAAAAACTGTTTTTT; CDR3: CASSGVTTNEKLFF